The clone carrying this T cell receptor (beta chain) was counted between two and nine times. This entry belongs to a study of identical twins. In TCRdb, the 5' RACE reads were re-called with MiXCR into one record per CDR3 protein. The table has 200,000 or so distinct CDR3 sequences, 15% to 20% seen once; the top ten hold 35% to 45%. After removal of 5 bases from V and 6 bases from J, the junction contained 2 bases not matched to a gene. The CDR3 runs to 14 residues. These data were likewise used in another study, on T cells expressing NK-cell markers.

This receptor was identified in a woman aged 18 to 35 in good health. V and J are TRBV12-3 or TRBV12-4 and TRBJ2-1; 12 bases are a match to TRBD2. Sequencing was performed on CD8+ T cells sorted from blood. The CDR3 loop is CASSPSGGVNEQFF. The CDR3 nucleotides are TGTGCCAGCAGTCCTAGCGGGGGGGTCAATGAGCAGTTCTTC.